The text below deals with one T cell receptor (beta chain). What this receptor recognizes is not known. There are no base qualities to consult, and no much larger clone falls within one base. TCR CDR3 regions were amplified from genomic DNA by multiplex PCR using the deep immunoSEQ assay. For each cell subset, the extracted genomic DNA was distributed evenly across all wells of several immunoSEQ 96-well plates, and each plate served as one replicate. For sorted subsets, 200 to 250 ng of genomic DNA, equivalent to some 30,000 T cell genomes, went into each replicate PCR. Purified libraries were measured with a Qubit 3.0 fluorometer, size-checked on a Bioanalyzer 2100, and measured again with the KAPA Library Quantification kit. Every immunoSEQ 96-well plate was sequenced on a separate single-read 150-cycle Illumina NextSeq 550 flow cell. The paper's data handling went like this. Because the immunoSEQ output held only junctional sequences and lacked quality scores, the filtering could not match the filtering applied to full-length reads. Sequences were annotated with PyIR, a Python wrapper for IgBLAST v1.9, using IMGT germline references to assign V/J genes and CDR3. Reads were filtered out if the reads had weak V/J assignments (E-value above 1e-6), no CDR3, stop codons, out-of-frame junctions, or ambiguous translated residues. V3J clonotypes were defined by identical inferred V gene, J gene, and CDR3 amino acid sequence. To compute the percentage overlap between repertoires, the number of shared unique clonotypes was divided by the size of the smaller repertoire. RTK rarefaction, the Chao1 estimator, and Recon v2.1 estimates of unobserved clonotypes were used to assess repertoire richness. For all TCRbeta clonotypes obtained by the gDNA method from a handful of donors, generation probabilities were computed with OLGA. Held by TCRdb, this immuneACCESS table contains in-frame sequences only and omits some clones. Under half of the omission traces to an unresolved V gene where checked; the cause of the rest is unknown. V, J and clone size were drawn from that table, and D and trimming were deduced from the DNA. Present in this sample are some 700,000 clones, less than 95% of which were seen just once. Of the sample, approximately 35% is held by the ten largest clones.

The CDR3, cysteine through phenylalanine, is 14 amino acids long. Here the CDR3 DNA is all that survives: 42 bases in frame from base 1. V lost 3 bases and J lost 1 base; the stretch between them is 10 bases long. CDR1 and CDR2 (GTSNPN, SVGIG) derive from the germline V gene (reference sequence). The sample is drawn from a study of shared clonotypes between healthy human individuals (dated by TCRdb to 2018 to 2021). Regarding the research as a whole: The cohort comprised two women and three men aged 18 to 49 years. To increase sequencing depth and limit assay-specific biases, TCR repertoire library preparation and sequencing were carried out by different laboratories using diverse techniques. The study deeply sequenced blood TCR repertoires of several healthy adults to estimate repertoire size and the extent of clonotype sharing between individuals. Each donor's leukapheresis produced roughly between roughly 0.85 and 9.5 billion PBMCs. For each donor, three plates each were used for CD4 naive and CD4 memory, two plates were used for CD8 naive, and one plate was used for CD8 memory.

Study-level results and caveats: Even with the large sequencing depth, rarefaction of the sorted-subset datasets indicated that sequencing was incomplete. Compared with non-shared clonotypes, clonotypes shared by all four sorted-subset donors had higher generation probabilities. Estimated clonotype richness was generally larger for naive than for memory subsets. About 5% of naive CD4, 3.5% of naive CD8, around 2.3% of memory CD4, and 0.4% of memory CD8 clonotypes were shared across several donors. Because the study included only a small number of donors, the genetic and exposure-history diversity represented was limited. Sampling was restricted to blood, and TCR repertoires in tissue are likely to differ from TCR repertoires in blood. Based on pairwise subsampling, the degree of clonotype sharing among donors was expected to be affected by sequencing depth.

Healthy HIV-negative adults with no recently reported acute infections or vaccinations were included as donors. All donors were Caucasian adults living in Nashville, Tennessee, USA. CD8 memory samples combined magnetically selected CD45RO+ cells with CCR7-negative CD45RA+ effector memory (TemRA) cells. Blood was obtained by leukapheresis, after which PBMCs were separated by Ficoll-Histopaque density gradient centrifugation and cryopreserved in liquid nitrogen vapor phase. Analytical flow cytometry was used to check the purity and quantity of each magnetically sorted T cell population. Each sorted fraction had its genomic DNA isolated and then quantified by UV absorbance on a Nanodrop 2000c.

The sequence was obtained from a man between 18 and 29 years old in good health. Some clones in this sample may be carry-over from other donors' samples. The rearranged chain carries TRBV30 and TRBJ1-5, with the identity of the D gene unclear. The specimen was memory CD8+ T cells from PBMCs. Explained via the paper, the cell subset or site label denotes: CD45RO+ cells pooled with CCR7-negative TemRA cells. The DNA sequence is given as TGTGCCTGGAGCACGGGGATAAGCAATCAGCCCCAGCATTTT. Its product reads: CAWSTGISNQPQHF.